A single sample is the source of the 8 T cell receptor beta chains below, sequenced in a study of blood T cell repertoires in COVID-19. This table comes from immunoSEQ multiplex PCR, and its TCRdb copy is limited to in-frame clones, with some not included. The sample consists of 25,000 to 35,000 clones, approximately 91% of them appearing once. Sequencing was done on a sample of peripheral blood. These receptors were taken from a human donor with active COVID-19. The donor label of this sample is uncertain.

The chain combines TRBV19 with TRBJ2-2; TRBD2 agrees at 12 bases. CDR3 length equals 17 residues. With 4 bases clipped from V and 0 bases from J, the junction kept 3 bases outside the gene matches. CDR1 is LNHDA and CDR2 is SQIVND in the germline V gene (reference sequence). CDR3 amino acids: CASSRLAGVSNTGELFF. DNA of the CDR3: TGTGCCAGTAGTAGACTAGCGGGGGTATCGAACACCGGGGAGCTGTTTTTT.

The chain carries TRBV3-1 (or the pseudogene TRBV3-2) and TRBJ2-5; 7 nucleotides line up with TRBD1. CDR3 length: 15 amino acids. Germline V lookup: CDR1 LGHDT, CDR2 YNNKEL (reference sequence). Trimming took 2 bases from V and 4 from J; bases not matched to a gene: 7. CDR3 bases: TGTGCCAGCAGCCAAAACAGGGGCGACGGAGAGACCCAGTACTTC. Residues: CASSQNRGDGETQYF.

The chain employs TRBV7-9 and TRBJ2-1; tentative D call: TRBD2 (6 bases). V was shortened by 5 bases and J by 3 bases, with 8 bases between the two germline ends. This CDR3 contains 13 residues. Germline loops: CDR1 SEHNR, CDR2 FQNEAQ (reference sequence). The CDR3 DNA sequence: TGTGCCAGCAGCGAGCGGGTCTACAATGAGCAGTTCTTC. Its protein is CASSERVYNEQFF.

The rearrangement uses TRBV5-1 and TRBJ2-3; a weak D match, TRBD2 (7 bases). Germline V CDR1 and CDR2: SGHRS, YFSETQ. V was pared by 1 base and J by 0 bases, with 9 bases between. The CDR3 covers 15 residues. The CDR3 bases are TGCGCCAGCAGCTTGCGGGGGGCCAGCACAGATACGCAGTATTTT. It is translated as CASSLRGASTDTQYF.

The CDR3 spells CASSLGSGAGDTQYF. In nucleotides, the CDR3 is TGTGCCAGCAGCTTGGGTTCAGGGGCGGGAGATACGCAGTATTTT. This chain links TRBV7-3 with TRBJ2-3, with D perhaps matching TRBD1 (6 bases). Germline-derived CDR1 and CDR2 are SGHTA and FQGTGA. Between the trimmed V and J ends, which lost 3 bases and 5 bases, there was a span of 15 bases. The CDR3 has 15 residues. The entire variable domain, with the rest obtained from reference TRBV7-3 and TRBJ2-3, is as follows: GAGVSQTPSNKVTEKGKYVELRCDPISGHTALYWYRQSLGQGPEFLIYFQGTGAADDSGLPNDRFFAVRPEGSVSTLKIQRTERGDSAVYLCASSLGSGAGDTQYFGPGTRLTVL.

This chain connects TRBV10-3 to TRBJ2-3, with D possibly being TRBD1 (6 bases). The CDR3 loop spans 19 amino acids. Germline V lookup: CDR1 ENHRY, CDR2 SYGVKD. Trimming shortened V by 7 bases and J by 2 bases, and 28 bases separated the two germline ends. In DNA form, the CDR3 reads TGTGCCATCACTCAAACCCCGGGCCTCGCACAGGGAAACACAGATACGCAGTATTTT. Translation: CAITQTPGLAQGNTDTQYF.

The V and J genes are TRBV6-6 and TRBJ2-3; tentatively, D is TRBD1 (6 bases). Trimming removed 0 bases at V and 1 base at J, with 11 bases between. The CDR3 runs 16 residues. In germline, CDR1 is MNHNY, CDR2 SVGAGI (reference sequence). The CDR3 loop reads CASSYSRQVRTDTQYF. In DNA, the CDR3 is TGTGCCAGCAGTTACTCCCGACAGGTGCGCACAGATACGCAGTATTTT.

This chain links TRBV5-4 with TRBJ2-5; TRBD2 agrees at 15 bases. This CDR3 is 17 amino acids long. From germline, CDR1 is SGHNT and CDR2 YYREEE (reference sequence). The J segment lost 2 bases and the V segment lost 4 bases, leaving 6 bases of the junction unmatched. This CDR3 is CASSPPGLAGGQETQYF. The CDR3 DNA is TGTGCCAGCAGCCCGCCGGGACTAGCGGGAGGTCAAGAGACCCAGTACTTC.